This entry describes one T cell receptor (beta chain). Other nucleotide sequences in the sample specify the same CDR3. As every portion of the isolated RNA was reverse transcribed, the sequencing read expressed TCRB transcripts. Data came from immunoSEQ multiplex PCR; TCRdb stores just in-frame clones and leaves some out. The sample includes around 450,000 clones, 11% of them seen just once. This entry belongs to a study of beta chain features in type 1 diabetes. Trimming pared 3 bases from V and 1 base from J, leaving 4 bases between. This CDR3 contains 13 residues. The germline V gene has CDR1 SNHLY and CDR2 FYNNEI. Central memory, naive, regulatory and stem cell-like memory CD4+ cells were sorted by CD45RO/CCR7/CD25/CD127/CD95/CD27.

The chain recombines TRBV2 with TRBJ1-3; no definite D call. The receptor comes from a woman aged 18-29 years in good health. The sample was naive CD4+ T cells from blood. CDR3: CASSETSGNTIYF. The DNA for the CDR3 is TGTGCCAGCAGTGAGACTTCTGGAAACACCATATATTTT. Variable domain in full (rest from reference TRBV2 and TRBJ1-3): EPEVTQTPSHQVTQMGQEVILRCVPISNHLYFYWYRQILGQKVEFLVSFYNNEISEKSEIFDDQFSVERPDGSNFTLKIRSTKLEDSAMYFCASSETSGNTIYFGEGSWLTVV.